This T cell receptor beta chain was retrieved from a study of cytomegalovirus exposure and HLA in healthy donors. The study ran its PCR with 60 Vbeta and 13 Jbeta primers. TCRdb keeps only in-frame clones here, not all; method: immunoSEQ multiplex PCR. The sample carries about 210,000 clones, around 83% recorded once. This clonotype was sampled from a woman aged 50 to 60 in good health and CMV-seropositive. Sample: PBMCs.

CDR3 nucleotide sequence: TGCGCCAGCAGCCCGAGCTCCACCGGAGAGAATGAGCAGTTCTTC. Protein sequence: CASSPSSTGENEQFF. The V gene is TRBV5-1, the J gene TRBJ2-1; D is unresolved. Trimming pared 4 bases from V and 7 bases from J, leaving 18 bases between. CDR3 size: 15 residues. The V gene's germline CDR1 is SGHRS and CDR2 YFSETQ.